This T cell receptor beta chain was captured by sequencing in a study of beta chain features in type 1 diabetes. General study results and limits: Any HLA effect on TCRB rearrangement was left unresolved by small sub-analyses.

Expressed TCRB transcripts were sequenced because the isolated RNA had all been reverse transcribed beforehand. Sequencing was performed with immunoSEQ multiplex PCR; in TCRdb, only in-frame clones are kept and a portion is missing. The repertoire holds 120,000 to 150,000 clones, with approximately 52% as singletons. With regard to this clone: Its antigen remains unknown.

Each of the CD4+ naive, central memory, regulatory and stem cell-like memory populations was sorted via CD45RO/CCR7/CD25/CD127/CD95/CD27. Sequencing was carried out using Tregs from blood. This TCR was recovered from a man younger than 35 in good health.

The CDR3 sequence is CAISEGQAWWQFF. CDR3 nucleotide sequence: TGTGCCATCAGTGAGGGACAAGCCTGGTGGCAGTTCTTC. The V and J genes are TRBV10-3 and TRBJ2-1; perhaps TRBD1 as D (5 bases). There are 13 residues in the CDR3. Germline V gene data show CDR1 as ENHRY and CDR2 as SYGVKD. Trimming removed 2 bases from V and 12 bases from J, with 14 bases in between.